The rows below give T cell receptor beta chains drawn from one sample of a study. From the 5' RACE reads, TCRdb called clonotypes with MiXCR, one entry per CDR3 protein. Of under 65,000 distinct CDR3 sequences in the sample, around 26% were seen once. The specimen was tumor-infiltrating memory CD4+ T cells sorted from the breast tumor. The receptors were sampled from a female donor with breast cancer. The CDR3 runs from the conserved cysteine through the conserved F or W. The size field is filled for only some rows; it gives once, few, many or a size class.

TRBV29-1	many	TRBJ2-1	CSVDNNEQFF
TRBV18	few	TRBJ1-1	CASSPAANTEAFF
TRBV29-1	.	TRBJ2-7	CSVEGQGGNEQYF
TRBV6-1	.	TRBJ1-1	CASSGQGLMNTEAFF
TRBV11-2	.	TRBJ2-5	CASRSAPGLGTQYF
TRBV7-2	.	TRBJ2-5	CASSLVEETQYF
TRBV6-1	few	TRBJ1-5	CASTTNRDQPQHF
TRBV7-9	.	TRBJ1-1	CASSRTGDITEAFF
TRBV6-5	once	TRBJ2-1	CASSQTSGTYNEQFF
TRBV7-2	few	TRBJ2-7	CASSPLAGAYEQYF
TRBV7-9	.	TRBJ1-2	CASSGAGPNYGYTF
TRBV10-3	.	TRBJ2-4	CAISSGNIQYF
TRBV7-3	few	TRBJ1-1	CASSLMGGGETEAFF
TRBV20-1	.	TRBJ2-2	CSASGRLAGIKTTGELFF
TRBV6-1	.	TRBJ2-3	CASRGNTGGPDTQYF
TRBV6-1	.	TRBJ2-5	CASSVSAQESQYF
TRBV5-1	few	TRBJ2-3	CASSLAGGWGRTDTQYF
TRBV7-9	.	TRBJ2-3	CASSLAGGEDTQYF
TRBV5-1	.	TRBJ2-1	CASSSRGYNEQFF
TRBV5-1	.	TRBJ1-1	CASSERVGQDTEAFF
TRBV4-2	.	TRBJ1-3	CASSQDVNSGNTIYF
TRBV12-3/TRBV12-4	.	TRBJ1-2	CASRHDHPYGYTF
TRBV20-1	.	TRBJ2-7	CSATLDSYEQYF